This T cell receptor (beta chain) was recovered during a study of breast tumors, draining lymph nodes, adjacent tissues. Whole-study results and caveats: Data only fit, rather than demonstrated, lymph node origin of most tumor T cells. Tumor TCR diversity was below lymph nodes but above nontumor tissue.

CDR1 is MNHEY and CDR2 is SVGEGT in the germline V gene. The length of the CDR3 is 15 residues. The lymph nodes were axillary draining lymph nodes from breast cancer patients. TCRdb redid the calling of the multiplex PCR reads with MiXCR, one entry per CDR3 protein. Of 150,000 to 200,000 distinct CDR3 sequences listed, approximately 30% are singletons. In regard to this clonotype: Its target is not known. Being one base from a much bigger clone, this may be a read error.

The sequence was obtained from a female donor with breast cancer. Some clones in this sample may be carry-over from other donors' samples. The chain is built from TRBV6-2 or TRBV6-3 and TRBJ2-7, with D possibly being TRBD2 (6 bases). Sequenced material: axillary lymph node tissue. CDR3 protein: CASSPNTAPFREQCF. The CDR3 DNA follows: TGTGCCAGCAGCCCAAACACGGCTCCCTTTCGGGAGCAGTGCTTC.